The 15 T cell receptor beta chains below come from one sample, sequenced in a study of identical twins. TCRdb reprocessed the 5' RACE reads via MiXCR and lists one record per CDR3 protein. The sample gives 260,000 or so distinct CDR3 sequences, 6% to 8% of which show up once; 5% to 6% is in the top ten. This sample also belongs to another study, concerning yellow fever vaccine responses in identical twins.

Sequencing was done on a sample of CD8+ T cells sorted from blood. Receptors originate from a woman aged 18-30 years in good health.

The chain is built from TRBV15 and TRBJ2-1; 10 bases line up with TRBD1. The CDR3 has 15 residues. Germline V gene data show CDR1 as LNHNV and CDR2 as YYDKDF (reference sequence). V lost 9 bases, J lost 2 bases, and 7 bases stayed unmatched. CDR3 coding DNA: TGTGCCACGGGGAGGGGGACAGGGGCCTACAATGAGCAGTTCTTC. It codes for CATGRGTGAYNEQFF.

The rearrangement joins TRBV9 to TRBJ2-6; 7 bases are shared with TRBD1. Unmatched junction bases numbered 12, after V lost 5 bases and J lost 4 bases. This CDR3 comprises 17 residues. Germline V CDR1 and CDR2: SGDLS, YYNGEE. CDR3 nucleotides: TGTGCCAGCAGTGAAGACAGGGCGGGTACCGGGGCCAACGTCCTGACTTTC. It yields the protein CASSEDRAGTGANVLTF.

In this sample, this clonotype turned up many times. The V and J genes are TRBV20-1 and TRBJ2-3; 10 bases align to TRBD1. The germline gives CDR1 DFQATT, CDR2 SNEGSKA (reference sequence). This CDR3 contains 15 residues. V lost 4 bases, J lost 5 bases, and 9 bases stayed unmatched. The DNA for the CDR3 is TGCAGTGCTACCCCCCGCGACAGGGGGCAAGATACGCAGTATTTT. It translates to CSATPRDRGQDTQYF.

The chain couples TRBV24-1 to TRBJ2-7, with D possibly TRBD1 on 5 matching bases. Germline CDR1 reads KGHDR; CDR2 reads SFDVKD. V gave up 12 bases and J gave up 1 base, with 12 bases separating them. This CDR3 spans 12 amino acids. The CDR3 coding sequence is TGTGCCCCCCAGGGCATTTCCTACGAGCAGTACTTC. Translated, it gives CAPQGISYEQYF.

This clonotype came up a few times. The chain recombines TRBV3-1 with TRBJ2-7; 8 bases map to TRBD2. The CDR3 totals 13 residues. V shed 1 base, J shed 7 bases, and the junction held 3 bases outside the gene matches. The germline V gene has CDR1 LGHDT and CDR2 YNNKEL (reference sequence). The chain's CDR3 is CASSQVSSGEQYV. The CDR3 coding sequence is TGTGCCAGCAGCCAAGTTTCTAGCGGGGAGCAGTACGTC.

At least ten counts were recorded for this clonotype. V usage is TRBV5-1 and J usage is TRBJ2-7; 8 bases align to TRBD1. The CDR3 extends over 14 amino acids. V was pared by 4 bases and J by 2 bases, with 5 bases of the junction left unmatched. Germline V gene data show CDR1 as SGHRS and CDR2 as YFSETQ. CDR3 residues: CASSPTGATYEQYV. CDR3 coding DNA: TGCGCCAGCAGCCCGACAGGGGCTACCTACGAGCAGTACGTC.

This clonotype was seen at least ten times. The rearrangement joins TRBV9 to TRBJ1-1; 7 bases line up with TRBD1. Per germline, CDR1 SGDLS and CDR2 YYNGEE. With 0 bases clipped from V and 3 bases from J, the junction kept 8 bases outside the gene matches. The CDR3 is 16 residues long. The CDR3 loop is CASSVARSQGDTEAFF. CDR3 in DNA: TGTGCCAGCAGCGTAGCTCGGTCGCAGGGGGACACTGAAGCTTTCTTT.

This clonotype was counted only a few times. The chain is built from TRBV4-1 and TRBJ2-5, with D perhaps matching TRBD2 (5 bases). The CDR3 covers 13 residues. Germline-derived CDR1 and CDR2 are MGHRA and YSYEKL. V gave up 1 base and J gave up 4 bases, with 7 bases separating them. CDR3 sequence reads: CASSQVRGETQYF. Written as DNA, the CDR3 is TGCGCCAGCAGCCAAGTTCGGGGAGAGACCCAGTACTTC.

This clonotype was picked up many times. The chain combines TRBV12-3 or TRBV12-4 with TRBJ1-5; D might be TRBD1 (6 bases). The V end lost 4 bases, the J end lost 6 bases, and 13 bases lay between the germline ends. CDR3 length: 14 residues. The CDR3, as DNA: TGTGCCAGCAGTTCATATACAGGGTCTCAGCCCCAGCATTTT. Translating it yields CASSSYTGSQPQHF.

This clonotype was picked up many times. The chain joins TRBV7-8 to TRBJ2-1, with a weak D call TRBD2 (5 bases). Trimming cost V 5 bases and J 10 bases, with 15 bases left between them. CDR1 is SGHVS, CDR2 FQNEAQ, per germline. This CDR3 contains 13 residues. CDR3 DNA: TGTGCCAGCAGCCGATTAGCGCCCAGGGAGCAGTTCTTC. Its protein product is CASSRLAPREQFF. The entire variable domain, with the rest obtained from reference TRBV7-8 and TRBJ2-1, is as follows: GAGVSQSPRYKVAKRGQDVALRCDPISGHVSLFWYQQALGQGPEFLTYFQNEAQLDKSGLPSDRFFAERPEGSVSTLKIQRTQQEDSAVYLCASSRLAPREQFFGPGTRLTVL.

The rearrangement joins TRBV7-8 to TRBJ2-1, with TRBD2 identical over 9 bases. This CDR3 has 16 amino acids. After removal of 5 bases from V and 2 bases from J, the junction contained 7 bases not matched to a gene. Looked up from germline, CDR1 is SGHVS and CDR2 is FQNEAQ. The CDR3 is CASSLSGRTAYNEQFF. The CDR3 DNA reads TGTGCCAGCAGCCTAAGCGGGAGGACGGCCTACAATGAGCAGTTCTTC.

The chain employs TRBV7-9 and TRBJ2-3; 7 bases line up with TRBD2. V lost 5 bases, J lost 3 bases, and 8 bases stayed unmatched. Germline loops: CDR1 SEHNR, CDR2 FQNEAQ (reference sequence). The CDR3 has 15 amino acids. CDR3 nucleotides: TGTGCCAGCAGCGTCGTCTGGGGAGGGACAGATACGCAGTATTTT. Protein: CASSVVWGGTDTQYF.

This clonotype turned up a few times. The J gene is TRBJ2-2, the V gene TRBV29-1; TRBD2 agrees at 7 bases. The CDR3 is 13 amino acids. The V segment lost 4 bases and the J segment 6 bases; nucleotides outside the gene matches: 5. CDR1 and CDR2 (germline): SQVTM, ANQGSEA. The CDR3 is CSVVGGRAGELFF. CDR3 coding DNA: TGCAGCGTTGTTGGAGGGAGGGCCGGGGAGCTGTTTTTT.

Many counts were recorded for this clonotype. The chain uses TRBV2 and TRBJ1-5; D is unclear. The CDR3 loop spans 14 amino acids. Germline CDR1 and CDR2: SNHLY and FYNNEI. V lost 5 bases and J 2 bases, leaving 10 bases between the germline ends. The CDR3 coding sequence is TGTGCCAGCAGTTTAGGGTCAGGCAATCAGCCCCAGCATTTT. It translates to CASSLGSGNQPQHF.

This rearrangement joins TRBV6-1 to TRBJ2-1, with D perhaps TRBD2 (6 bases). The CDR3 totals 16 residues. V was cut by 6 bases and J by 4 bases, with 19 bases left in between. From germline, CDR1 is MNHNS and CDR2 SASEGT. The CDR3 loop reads CASSPPRWGEYNEQFF. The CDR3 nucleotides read TGTGCCAGCAGCCCCCCTCGTTGGGGGGAATACAATGAGCAGTTCTTC.